This entry concerns a single TCR beta chain. These data originate in a study of blood T cell repertoires in COVID-19. The CDR3 runs 13 residues. The germline gives CDR1 ENHRY, CDR2 SYGVKD. V was shortened by 2 bases and J by 4 bases, with 6 bases between the two germline ends. The data were produced by immunoSEQ multiplex PCR, yet TCRdb's version contains in-frame clones alone and is incomplete. The top ten hold over 6% of the sample, which has some 300,000 clones, approximately 88% seen once. The V call is TRBV10-3, the J call TRBJ2-1; D possibly corresponds to TRBD2 (6 bases). The origin of this receptor is a woman aged 25 to 39 who had recovered from COVID-19. The sample was peripheral blood. CDR3 nucleotides: TGTGCCATCAGTGAGGGGAGGTACAATGAGCAGTTCTTC. Translating it yields CAISEGRYNEQFF.